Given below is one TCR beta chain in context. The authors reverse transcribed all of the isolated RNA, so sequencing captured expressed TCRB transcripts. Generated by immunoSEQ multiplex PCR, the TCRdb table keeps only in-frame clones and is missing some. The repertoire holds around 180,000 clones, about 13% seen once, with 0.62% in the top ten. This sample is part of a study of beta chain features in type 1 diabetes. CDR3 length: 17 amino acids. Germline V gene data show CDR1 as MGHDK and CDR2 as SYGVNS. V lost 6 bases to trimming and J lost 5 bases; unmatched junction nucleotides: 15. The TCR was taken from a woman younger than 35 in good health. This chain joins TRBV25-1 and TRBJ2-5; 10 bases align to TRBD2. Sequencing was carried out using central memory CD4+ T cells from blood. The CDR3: CASSQSSGGTVHETQYF. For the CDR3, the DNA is TGTGCCAGCAGCCAGTCTAGCGGGGGAACGGTCCACGAGACCCAGTACTTC.